This record concerns one T cell receptor beta chain sequence. Its antigen is still unknown. This CDR3 spans 14 amino acids. V lost 11 bases and J 5 bases, leaving 16 bases between the germline ends. Per the germline V gene, CDR1 is MNHEY and CDR2 is SVGEGT. This entry is derived from a study of T cell repertoires in cytomegalovirus infection. The wider study: TCR beta signatures that were public indicated CMV infection and matching HLA type. Study findings and constraints: In two of eight donors, the top clonotype was HLA-C-restricted CMV-specific.

From the reads, TCRdb called clonotypes with MiXCR, one entry per CDR3 protein. Among approximately 1,000,000 distinct CDR3 sequences, around 32% were seen once, and the ten largest hold roughly an eighth. This clonotype originated in a human donor in good health (CMV status not recorded). Some clones in this sample may be carry-over from other donors' samples. The rearrangement joins TRBV6-2 or TRBV6-3 to TRBJ1-6; D is unresolved. Sequencing used cultured CD8+ T cells from PBMCs, obtained from culture after CMV antigen stimulation. The CDR3 coding sequence is TGTGCCGGAGGGAAAGGACCAAATAATTCACCCCTCCACTTT. It is translated as CAGGKGPNNSPLHF.